This entry lists 26 T cell receptor beta chains sequenced from one sample in a study of cytomegalovirus exposure and HLA in healthy donors (dated by TCRdb to the late 2010s). Libraries were prepared through the immunoSEQ multiplex PCR assay. A mixture of 60 forward primers for TCR Vbeta segments and 13 reverse primers for TCR Jbeta segments was used in the multiplex PCR. The table was pulled from immuneACCESS by TCRdb, which kept in-frame rearrangements only. Such tables lose some clones; where checked, under half of the loss comes from unresolved V genes, and the rest has no known cause. The sample table contains about 200,000 clones; only one count was recorded for roughly 12% of them. Of the sample, less than 8.5% is held by the ten largest clones. Sequenced: PBMCs. Receptors were obtained from a middle-aged man in good health and CMV-seropositive.

The chain carries TRBV6-5 and TRBJ1-1, with D possibly matching TRBD1 (5 bases). V was shortened by 10 bases and J by 6 bases, with 15 bases between the two germline ends. The CDR3 is 12 amino acids. Germline CDR1 is MNHEY and CDR2 is SVGAGI. The CDR3 nucleotides read TGTGCCATTGGGGTAGGAGGGGCTGAAGCTTTCTTT. It translates to CAIGVGGAEAFF.

This clone was counted only a few times. This chain connects TRBV10-3 to TRBJ2-7, with D possibly TRBD1 on 5 matching bases. V was trimmed by 10 bases and J by 3 bases, leaving 25 bases between them. This CDR3 has 16 residues. Germline-derived CDR1 and CDR2 are ENHRY and SYGVKD. The CDR3 spells CATHDRQPDLLYEQYF. In DNA, the CDR3 is TGTGCCACCCATGACAGACAACCAGATCTACTCTACGAGCAGTACTTC.

The chain has TRBV7-9 and TRBJ2-2; weak D call: TRBD1 (5 bases). V lost 1 base to trimming and J lost 4 bases, with 13 bases between them. Germline values: CDR1 SEHNR, CDR2 FQNEAQ (reference sequence). There are 16 residues in the CDR3. CDR3 protein: CASSLVAGLSTGELFF. For the CDR3, the DNA is TGTGCCAGCAGCTTAGTGGCAGGGTTAAGCACCGGGGAGCTGTTTTTT.

This clone was counted between two and nine times. The genes are TRBV7-2 and TRBJ1-2; D not certain. The CDR3 spans 15 residues. V shed 5 bases and J shed 4 bases, with 17 bases lying between them. Germline V gene lookup returns CDR1 SGHTA and CDR2 FQGNSA. The CDR3 coding sequence is TGTGCCAGCAGCCCCTCCGCGGGGTCGGGCTATGGCTACACCTTC. Translated, it gives CASSPSAGSGYGYTF. Full variable domain (outside the CDR3, taken from reference TRBV7-2 and TRBJ1-2): GAGVSQSPSNKVTEKGKDVELRCDPISGHTALYWYRQSLGQGLEFLIYFQGNSAPDKSGLPSDRFSAERTGGSVSTLTIQRTQQEDSAVYLCASSPSAGSGYGYTFGSGTRLTVV.

The rearrangement joins TRBV7-9 to TRBJ1-3; D possibly corresponds to TRBD1 (5 bases). This CDR3 has 13 residues. The V end was cut by 11 bases, the J end by 2 bases, with 13 bases between. Per germline, CDR1 SEHNR and CDR2 FQNEAQ (reference sequence). The CDR3 loop is CAGLEGPGNTIYF. CDR3 DNA: TGTGCCGGACTGGAGGGACCTGGAAACACCATATATTTT.

This clone was seen only a few times. The genes are TRBV7-9 and TRBJ2-2; D is possibly TRBD1 (6 bases). This CDR3 is 13 amino acids long. Trimming cost V 5 bases and J 6 bases, with 10 bases left between them. Germline CDR1 SEHNR, CDR2 FQNEAQ (reference sequence). CDR3 sequence reads: CASSLEGAGELFF. For the CDR3, the DNA is TGTGCCAGCAGCCTTGAGGGGGCCGGGGAGCTGTTTTTT. The entire variable domain, with the rest obtained from reference TRBV7-9 and TRBJ2-2, is as follows: DTGVSQNPRHKITKRGQNVTFRCDPISEHNRLYWYRQTLGQGPEFLTYFQNEAQLEKSRLLSDRFSAERPKGSFSTLEIQRTEQGDSAMYLCASSLEGAGELFFGEGSRLTVL.

This clone showed up just a few times. CDR3 amino acids: CASSRSGGAFYNEQFF. CDR3 coding DNA: TGTGCCAGCAGCAGAAGCGGGGGGGCCTTCTACAATGAGCAGTTCTTC. The rearrangement joins TRBV13 to TRBJ2-1, with TRBD2 matching 10 bases. The CDR3 covers 16 residues. Looked up from germline, CDR1 is PRHDT and CDR2 is FYEKMQ (reference sequence). V shed 5 bases and J 3 bases; nucleotides not matched to a gene: 7.

The chain employs TRBV6-5 and TRBJ2-7; tentatively, D is TRBD1 (6 bases). V lost 2 bases to trimming and J lost 0 bases, with 8 bases between them. This CDR3 comprises 14 residues. Germline V gives CDR1 MNHEY, CDR2 SVGAGI. The chain's CDR3 is CASSYDRISYEQYF. The DNA for the CDR3 is TGTGCCAGCAGTTACGACAGGATCTCCTACGAGCAGTACTTC.

V usage is TRBV7-9 and J usage is TRBJ1-3; TRBD1 matches at 10 bases. V trimming: 0 bases; J trimming: 4 bases; junction bases outside the gene matches: 3. This CDR3 spans 16 amino acids. Looked up from germline, CDR1 is SEHNR and CDR2 is FQNEAQ (reference sequence). Written as DNA, the CDR3 is TGTGCCAGCAGCTTAGCCCGGACAGGGGGAGGAAACACCATATATTTT. It codes for CASSLARTGGGNTIYF.

The V gene is TRBV5-6, the J gene TRBJ1-2; 9 nucleotides align to TRBD1. V was clipped by 5 bases and J by 4 bases; unmatched bases: 6. Germline loops: CDR1 SGHDT, CDR2 YYEEEE. The CDR3 spans 14 residues. The CDR3 DNA reads as TGTGCCAGCAGGTGGACAGGGGTCGGCTATGGCTACACCTTC. This translates into CASRWTGVGYGYTF.

This sequence joins TRBV2 and TRBJ1-3; D perhaps matches TRBD1 (6 bases). The CDR3 spans 14 residues. Between the trimmed V and J ends, which lost 5 bases and 0 bases, there was a span of 8 bases. The germline V gene encodes CDR1 SNHLY and CDR2 FYNNEI. CDR3 sequence: CASSWDISGNTIYF. The CDR3 region has the DNA TGTGCCAGCAGTTGGGACATCTCTGGAAACACCATATATTTT.

This clone was found a few times. This chain connects TRBV7-6 to TRBJ2-2; 7 bases are shared with TRBD1. V dropped 4 bases and J dropped 4; count of bases not matched to a gene: 3. Per the germline V gene, CDR1 is SGHVS and CDR2 is FNYEAQ. The CDR3 is 14 amino acids. The CDR3 region has the DNA TGTGCCAGCAGCTCGACAGGGCCCACCGGGGAGCTGTTTTTT. Its translation is CASSSTGPTGELFF.

This clone was found a few times. This chain's CDR3 is CASSQGAGGLDTQYF. CDR3 bases: TGTGCCAGCAGCCAAGGGGCGGGGGGGTTGGATACGCAGTATTTT. V is TRBV4-2 and J is TRBJ2-3; 9 nucleotides align to TRBD2. CDR1 LGHNA and CDR2 YNFKEQ come from the germline V gene. The ends lost 1 base at V and 6 bases at J; junction bases unmatched: 5. This CDR3 is built from 15 residues.

V usage is TRBV28 and J usage is TRBJ1-2, with D possibly being TRBD1 (5 bases). CDR1 is MDHEN and CDR2 is SYDVKM in the germline V gene. This CDR3 is 14 amino acids long. Trimming removed 6 bases from V and 4 bases from J, with 15 bases in between. The CDR3: CASSNSGGSYGYTF. CDR3 DNA sequence: TGTGCCAGCAGCAACAGCGGGGGGTCCTATGGCTACACCTTC.

This clone was counted only a few times. This chain uses TRBV5-8 with TRBJ2-6, with 7 bases that match TRBD1. CDR3 length: 17 amino acids. Germline CDR1 SGHTS, CDR2 YDEGEE. Trimming cost V 3 bases and J 0 bases; bases outside gene matches: 6. The CDR3 nucleotides are TGTGCCAGCAGCTATGGACAGGCCAGCTCTGGGGCCAACGTCCTGACTTTC. Its protein product is CASSYGQASSGANVLTF.

J is TRBJ1-2 and V is TRBV6-5; TRBD1 matches 11 bases. CDR1 is MNHEY, CDR2 SVGAGI, per germline. The CDR3 extends over 16 amino acids. J gave up 5 bases and V 2 bases, and 7 bases lay outside the gene matches. The CDR3 region has the DNA TGTGCCAGCAGTTACGGACAGGGGGCCCCGGTGTATGGCTACACCTTC. This codes for CASSYGQGAPVYGYTF.

This rearrangement joins TRBV5-4 to TRBJ2-3; D possibly corresponds to TRBD2 (7 bases). CDR1 SGHNT and CDR2 YYREEE come from the germline V gene (reference sequence). Trimming took 5 bases from V and 6 from J, leaving 22 bases between them. This CDR3 is 16 amino acids long. CDR3 DNA sequence: TGTGCCAGCAGTCCTGACGGGGGGCGGAGCGGGGATACGCAGTATTTT. It is translated as CASSPDGGRSGDTQYF.

The V and J genes are TRBV7-6 and TRBJ2-1, with 11 bases matching TRBD2. The germline V gene has CDR1 SGHVS and CDR2 FNYEAQ. This CDR3 is 15 amino acids long. Losses at the gene ends were 1 base for V and 8 bases for J; bases not matched to a gene: 4. The DNA of the CDR3 is TGTGCCAGCAGCTTAGGGCTAGCGGGGGGTCATGAGCAGTTCTTC. This sequence encodes CASSLGLAGGHEQFF.

The chain has TRBV25-1 and TRBJ1-1; no reliable D call. The CDR3 runs 12 residues. Trimming left V 6 bases short and J 3 bases short, with 8 bases between. Germline V lookup: CDR1 MGHDK, CDR2 SYGVNS. The CDR3 region has the DNA TGTGCCAGCAGAACAAGTTACACTGAAGCTTTCTTT. It yields the protein CASRTSYTEAFF. The whole variable domain, filled in from reference TRBV25-1 and TRBJ1-1, reads EADIYQTPRYLVIGTGKKITLECSQTMGHDKMYWYQQDPGMELHLIHYSYGVNSTEKGDLSSESTVSRIRTEHFPLTLESARPSHTSQYLCASRTSYTEAFFGQGTRLTVV.

This clone has a handful of counts. This chain connects TRBV7-3 to TRBJ1-2; unclear D gene. The CDR3 extends over 15 amino acids. V was clipped by 5 bases and J by 0 bases, with 13 bases between them. The germline gives CDR1 SGHTA, CDR2 FQGTGA. The CDR3 DNA is TGTGCCAGCAGCCCTTCCGGGGAGCCTAACTATGGCTACACCTTC. Protein product: CASSPSGEPNYGYTF.

This chain connects TRBV7-2 to TRBJ2-3, with TRBD2 matching over 9 bases. J was trimmed by 3 bases and V by 2 bases; bases with no gene match: 6. Germline CDR1 is SGHTA and CDR2 is FQGNSA. The CDR3 sequence is 16 residues long. The CDR3 nucleotides are TGTGCCAGCAGCTTACGCGGGGGGGCCAGTACAGATACGCAGTATTTT. This translates into CASSLRGGASTDTQYF.

Only a few counts were recorded for this clone. This rearrangement joins TRBV7-9 to TRBJ1-2, with TRBD1 matching over 8 bases. This CDR3 region has 15 residues. V shed 1 base and J 6 bases; nucleotides not matched to a gene: 7. CDR1 is SEHNR and CDR2 is FQNEAQ in the germline V gene (reference sequence). The CDR3 loop reads CASSLVGVRGHGYTF. CDR3 sequence (DNA): TGTGCCAGCAGCTTAGTCGGGGTCAGGGGGCATGGCTACACCTTC.

A few counts support this clone. This chain uses TRBV9 with TRBJ1-1; unclear D gene. The V gene's germline CDR1 is SGDLS and CDR2 YYNGEE. V lost 6 bases to trimming and J lost 2 bases, with 11 bases between them. This CDR3 spans 13 amino acids. Here the CDR3 reads CASTLGSNTEAFF. The DNA for the CDR3 is TGTGCCAGCACCCTAGGATCCAACACTGAAGCTTTCTTT.

The rearrangement joins TRBV11-2 to TRBJ1-6, with 7 bases matching TRBD1. In germline, CDR1 is SGHAT, CDR2 FQNNGV. CDR3 size: 14 residues. With V trimmed by 4 bases and J by 9 bases, 6 bases remained unmatched. This CDR3 reads CASSSDRVLSPLHF. In DNA, the CDR3 is TGTGCCAGCAGCTCAGACAGGGTTCTTTCACCCCTCCACTTT.

This clone appeared a few times. This chain joins TRBV5-1 and TRBJ1-6; no reliable D call. This CDR3 contains 14 residues. The germline gives CDR1 SGHRS, CDR2 YFSETQ. V was pared by 1 base and J by 8 bases, with 10 bases between. CDR3 bases: TGCGCCAGCAGCTTGCTGGAGCGGGATTCACCCCTCCACTTT. It yields the protein CASSLLERDSPLHF.

This clone was picked up a small number of times. This chain joins TRBV30 and TRBJ2-6; TRBD2 might be the D (5 bases). CDR1 is GTSNPN and CDR2 is SVGIG in the germline V gene (reference sequence). This CDR3 region has 14 residues. V was shortened by 7 bases and J by 0 bases, with 10 bases between the two germline ends. CDR3 in amino acids: CASPLGSGANVLTF. The CDR3, as DNA: TGTGCCTCCCCACTAGGCTCTGGGGCCAACGTCCTGACTTTC.